A single TCR beta chain is shown here with its context. Its binding antigen is unknown. Base quality data are lacking; no much larger clone is found one base away. For CDR1 and CDR2, the germline V gene lists SNHLY and FYNNEI. The CDR3 covers 15 residues, taking in both the cysteine and the phenylalanine. The read is trimmed to its CDR3 DNA, 45 bases read in frame from base 1. Trimming costs V 7 bases and J 0 bases, and their ends lie 15 bases apart. The CDR3 regions of human TCRbeta chains were subjected to immunosequencing. As for how the authors treated the data: TCRs in the repertoires were matched against a reference library of SARS-CoV-2-specific TCRs that had been generated with the MIRA antigen-specificity platform. Breadth meant the fraction of unique TCRs that were SARS-CoV-2-associated, whereas depth meant the fraction of total T cells that were SARS-CoV-2-associated. Each spike-specific TCR was assigned to its reactive spike region and to a CD4 or CD8 class using the MIRA data. Log10-transformed breadth and depth values were compared by one-way ANOVA with Sidak's multiple comparisons tests. TCRdb limited this immuneACCESS table to in-frame rearrangements with V and J called. A share of clones is missing; checked studies link under half to unresolved V genes, and the rest is unexplained. V and J calls and clone size are copied from that table; D and trimming were computed from the DNA. The table for this sample lists some 140,000 clones; 92% of them were counted only once. Under 2% of the sample rests with the top ten.

The data are from a study of T cell responses to AZD1222 COVID-19 vaccine (dated by TCRdb to the early 2020s). In terms of the full investigation: AZD1222 recipients with second doses at about 4 weeks or about 12 weeks were pooled, because spike-specific TCR depth and breadth did not differ between schedules. Trial participants were enrolled into age subgroups of 18-55, 56-69 and 70-plus years, which contained about 160, 30 and 59 TCR-sequenced participants, respectively. TCR sequencing covered fewer than 250 trial participants: around 210 given two doses of AZD1222 and 26 given two doses of MenACWY control vaccine. The study at large found these results: The whole spike protein was spanned by vaccine-associated CD4 TCRs, and dominant responses were seen in regions 160-218 and 743-854. Conclusions about previously exposed vaccinees are limited because only five to seven AZD1222 recipients were SARS-CoV-2 seropositive at baseline. Epitopes outside the regions mutated in the B.1.351 and B.1.1.7 variants were reportedly recognized by nearly half of the unique spike-specific TCRs. In the small 56-69-year group, the increase in depth fell short of significance, most likely because of low power. After two AZD1222 doses, spike-specific TCR breadth and depth were significantly higher than at day 0 and than in MenACWY recipients. Participants were mostly white British and included more females than males, and it was suggested by the authors that clonal diversity may have been underestimated. Because no day 14 peak-response samples were available, repertoires were characterized only after the peak T cell response.

Taken with the paper, the label for time point translates to: baseline before first vaccination. Samples from vaccinated people were obtained from the UK trials COV001 and COV002, which included a single-blind randomized controlled phase 2/3 trial of AZD1222 (ChAdOx1 nCoV-19) in healthy adults. For TCRbeta chain sequencing, PBMC samples from trial participants were taken at day 0 and at day 28 after the second dose. The origin of this receptor is an adult in good health. The rearranged chain carries TRBV2 and TRBJ1-1; the D gene is perhaps TRBD1, on 6 matching bases. Sample: peripheral blood, taken on day 0 of AZD1222 vaccination. Read as DNA, the sequence is TGTGCCAGCATCAACGGCGGACAGCTGAACACTGAAGCTTTCTTT. Its translation reads: CASINGGQLNTEAFF.